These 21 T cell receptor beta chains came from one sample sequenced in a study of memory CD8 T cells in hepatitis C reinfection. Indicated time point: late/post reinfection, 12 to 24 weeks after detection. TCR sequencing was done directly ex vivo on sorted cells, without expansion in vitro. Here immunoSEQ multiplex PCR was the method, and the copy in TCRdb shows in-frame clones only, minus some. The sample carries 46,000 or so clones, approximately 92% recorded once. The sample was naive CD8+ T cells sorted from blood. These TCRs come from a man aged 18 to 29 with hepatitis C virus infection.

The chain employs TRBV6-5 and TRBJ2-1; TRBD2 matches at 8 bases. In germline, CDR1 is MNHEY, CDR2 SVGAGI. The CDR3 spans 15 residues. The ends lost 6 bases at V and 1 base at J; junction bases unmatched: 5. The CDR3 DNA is TGTGCCAGCAGGGTAGCGGGGTCTTCCTACAATGAGCAGTTCTTC. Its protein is CASRVAGSSYNEQFF.

The CDR3 nucleotides read TGTGCCAGCAGCTCAACGGGGACCTACAATGAGCAGTTCTTC. This encodes CASSSTGTYNEQFF. V and J are TRBV11-2 and TRBJ2-1, with D possibly being TRBD2 (5 bases). CDR3 length: 14 amino acids. Trimming removed 4 bases at V and 2 bases at J, with 9 bases between. Germline V CDR1 and CDR2: SGHAT, FQNNGV.

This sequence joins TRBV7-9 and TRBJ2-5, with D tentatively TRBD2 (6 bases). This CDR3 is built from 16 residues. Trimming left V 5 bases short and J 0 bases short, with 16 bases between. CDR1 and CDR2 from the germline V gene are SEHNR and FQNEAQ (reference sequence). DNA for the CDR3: TGTGCCAGCAGCCCAGGAGGGGCACGGGACCAAGAGACCCAGTACTTC. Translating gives CASSPGGARDQETQYF. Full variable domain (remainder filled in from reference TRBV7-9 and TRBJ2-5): DTGVSQNPRHKITKRGQNVTFRCDPISEHNRLYWYRQTLGQGPEFLTYFQNEAQLEKSRLLSDRFSAERPKGSFSTLEIQRTEQGDSAMYLCASSPGGARDQETQYFGPGTRLLVL.

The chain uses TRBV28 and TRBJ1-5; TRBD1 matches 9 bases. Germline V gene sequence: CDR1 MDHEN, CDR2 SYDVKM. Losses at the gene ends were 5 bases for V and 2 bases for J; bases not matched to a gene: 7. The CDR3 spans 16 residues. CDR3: CASSLYRGRGNQPQHF. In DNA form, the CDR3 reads TGTGCCAGCAGTCTTTACAGGGGGCGCGGCAATCAGCCCCAGCATTTT.

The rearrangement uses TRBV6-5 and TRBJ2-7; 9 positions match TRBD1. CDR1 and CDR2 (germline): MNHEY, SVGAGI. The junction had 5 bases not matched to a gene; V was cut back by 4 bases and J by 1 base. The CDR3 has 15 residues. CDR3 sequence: CASSSTGGGSYEQYF. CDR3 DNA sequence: TGTGCCAGCAGTTCGACAGGGGGTGGGTCCTACGAGCAGTACTTC.

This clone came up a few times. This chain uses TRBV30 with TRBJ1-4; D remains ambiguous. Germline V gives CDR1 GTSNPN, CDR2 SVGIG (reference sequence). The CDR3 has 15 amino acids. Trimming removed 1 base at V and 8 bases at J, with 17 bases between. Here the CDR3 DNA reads TGTGCCTGGAGTGACCCAGCGATAACGGGGGAAAAACTGTTTTTT. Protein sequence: CAWSDPAITGEKLFF.

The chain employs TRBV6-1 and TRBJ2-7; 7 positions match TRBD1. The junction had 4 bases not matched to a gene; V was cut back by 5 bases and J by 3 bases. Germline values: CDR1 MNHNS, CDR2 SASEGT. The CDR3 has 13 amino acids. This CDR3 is CASSKGGSYEQYF. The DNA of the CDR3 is TGTGCCAGCAGTAAAGGGGGCAGCTACGAGCAGTACTTC.

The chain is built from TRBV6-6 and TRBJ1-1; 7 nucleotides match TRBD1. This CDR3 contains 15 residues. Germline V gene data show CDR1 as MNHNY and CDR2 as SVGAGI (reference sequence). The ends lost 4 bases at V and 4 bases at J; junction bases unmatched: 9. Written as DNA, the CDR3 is TGTGCCAGCAGTTCCATGACAGGGATTGGCACTGAAGCTTTCTTT. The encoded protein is CASSSMTGIGTEAFF.

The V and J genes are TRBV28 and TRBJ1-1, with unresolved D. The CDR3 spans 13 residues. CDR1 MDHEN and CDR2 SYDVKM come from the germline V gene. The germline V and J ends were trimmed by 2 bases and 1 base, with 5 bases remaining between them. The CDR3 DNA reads TGTGCCAGCAGTTTAGGCGGGAACACTGAAGCTTTCTTT. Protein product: CASSLGGNTEAFF.

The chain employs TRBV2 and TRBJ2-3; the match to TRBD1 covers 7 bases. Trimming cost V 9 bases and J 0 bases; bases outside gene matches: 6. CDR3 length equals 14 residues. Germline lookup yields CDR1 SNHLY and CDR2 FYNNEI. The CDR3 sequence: CASETGTSTDTQYF. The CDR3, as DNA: TGTGCCAGTGAGACAGGGACGAGCACAGATACGCAGTATTTT.

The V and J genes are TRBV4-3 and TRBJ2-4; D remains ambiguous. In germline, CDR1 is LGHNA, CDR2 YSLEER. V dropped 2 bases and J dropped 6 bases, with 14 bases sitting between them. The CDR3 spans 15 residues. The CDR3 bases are TGCGCCAGCAGCCAATACGACTCGCACGGAAACATTCAGTACTTC. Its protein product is CASSQYDSHGNIQYF.

For the CDR3, the DNA is TGTGCCAGCAGCCCCCACGGGGCCTCGGGGGAACTGTTTTTT. This encodes CASSPHGASGELFF. This chain joins TRBV9 and TRBJ1-4; weak D call: TRBD1 (5 bases). There are 14 residues in the CDR3. CDR1 is SGDLS and CDR2 is YYNGEE in the germline V gene. V gave up 4 bases and J gave up 12 bases, with 19 bases separating them.

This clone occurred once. The CDR3 spells CASSMRRGNQPQHF. The CDR3 DNA reads TGTGCCAGTAGTATGCGGAGGGGCAATCAGCCCCAGCATTTT. V is TRBV19 and J is TRBJ1-5; D gene unclear. The ends were cut back, 3 bases at V and 2 bases at J, with 8 bases in the middle. Per the germline V gene, CDR1 is LNHDA and CDR2 is SQIVND (reference sequence). The CDR3 loop spans 14 amino acids.

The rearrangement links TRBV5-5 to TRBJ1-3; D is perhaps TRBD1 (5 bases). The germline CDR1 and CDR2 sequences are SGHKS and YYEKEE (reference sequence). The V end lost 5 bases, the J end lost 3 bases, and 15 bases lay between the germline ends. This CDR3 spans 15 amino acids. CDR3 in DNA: TGTGCCAGCAGTCCGCTAGGGGCATTTGGAAACACCATATATTTT. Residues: CASSPLGAFGNTIYF.

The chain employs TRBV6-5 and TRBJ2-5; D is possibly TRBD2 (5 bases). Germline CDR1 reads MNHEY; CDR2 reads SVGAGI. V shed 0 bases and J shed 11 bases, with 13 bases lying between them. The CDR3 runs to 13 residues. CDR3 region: CASSYSTGIPQYF. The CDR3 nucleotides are TGTGCCAGCAGTTACTCGACCGGGATCCCTCAGTACTTC.

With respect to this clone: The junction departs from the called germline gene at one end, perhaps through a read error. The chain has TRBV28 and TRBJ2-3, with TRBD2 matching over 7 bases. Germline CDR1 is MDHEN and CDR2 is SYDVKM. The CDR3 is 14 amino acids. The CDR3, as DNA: TGTGCCAGCACCTCTACTAGCGACTTCGGGGAATTTATTTTT. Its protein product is CASTSTSDFGEFIF.

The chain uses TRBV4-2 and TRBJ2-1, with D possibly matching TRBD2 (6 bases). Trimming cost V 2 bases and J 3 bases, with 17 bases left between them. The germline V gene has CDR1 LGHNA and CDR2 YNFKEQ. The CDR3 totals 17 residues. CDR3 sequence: CASSQYGLRRDYNEQFF. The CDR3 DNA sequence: TGTGCCAGCAGCCAATACGGTCTACGGCGGGACTACAATGAGCAGTTCTTC.

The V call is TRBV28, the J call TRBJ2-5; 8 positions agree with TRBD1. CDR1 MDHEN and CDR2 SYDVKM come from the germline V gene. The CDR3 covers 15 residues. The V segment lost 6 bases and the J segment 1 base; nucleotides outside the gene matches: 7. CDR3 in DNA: TGTGCCAGCAGGGGGGACAGGTCGCTCCAAGAGACCCAGTACTTC. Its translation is CASRGDRSLQETQYF.

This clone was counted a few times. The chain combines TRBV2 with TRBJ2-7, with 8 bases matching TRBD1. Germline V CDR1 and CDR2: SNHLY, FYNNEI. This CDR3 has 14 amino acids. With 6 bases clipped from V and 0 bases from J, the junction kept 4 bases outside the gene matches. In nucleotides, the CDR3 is TGTGCCAGCAGCGGTGGGACAGGCTCCTACGAGCAGTACTTC. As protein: CASSGGTGSYEQYF.

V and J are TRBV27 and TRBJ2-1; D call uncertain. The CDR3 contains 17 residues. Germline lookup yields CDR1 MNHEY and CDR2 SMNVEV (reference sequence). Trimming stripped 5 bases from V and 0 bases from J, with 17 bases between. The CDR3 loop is CASSLGAAPSSYNEQFF. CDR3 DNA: TGTGCCAGCAGTCTGGGTGCGGCTCCTAGCTCCTACAATGAGCAGTTCTTC.

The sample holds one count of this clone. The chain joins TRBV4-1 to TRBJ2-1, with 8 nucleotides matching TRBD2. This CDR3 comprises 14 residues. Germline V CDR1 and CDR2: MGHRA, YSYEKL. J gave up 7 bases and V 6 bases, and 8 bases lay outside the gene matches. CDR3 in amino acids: CASRRSGGRNEQFF. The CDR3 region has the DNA TGCGCCAGCAGAAGATCGGGAGGGAGGAATGAGCAGTTCTTC.